This T cell receptor beta chain is from a study of blood T cell repertoires in COVID-19. Study-level information: From the United States, Italy and Spain came samples of acute and convalescent COVID-19. T cells, B-cell-depleted T cells, or PBMCs provided the cDNA or gDNA that served as material.

Original handling: Amplification of reference gene primers provided the estimated nucleated cell counts. This table comes from immunoSEQ multiplex PCR, and its TCRdb copy is limited to in-frame clones, with some not included. V, J and clone size reflect that table, while D and trimming were determined from the DNA. The sample records more than 200,000 clones, around 84% being singletons. This CDR3 spans 15 amino acids. Losses at the gene ends were 1 base for V and 1 base for J; bases not matched to a gene: 3. Germline assignment: CDR1 MGHRA and CDR2 YSYEKL. The V and J genes are TRBV4-1 and TRBJ1-1, with 7 bases matching TRBD1. This TCR came from a woman aged 40 to 50 who had recovered from COVID-19. The specimen was peripheral blood. The CDR3 region has the DNA TGCGCCAGCAGCCAAGTGGACAGGCCGAACACTGAAGCTTTCTTT. It translates to CASSQVDRPNTEAFF.